These T cell receptor beta chains were read from a single sample in a study of cytomegalovirus exposure and HLA in healthy donors. Using immunoSEQ multiplex PCR, the repertoire was profiled, and TCRdb retains in-frame clones only, with some absent. The data show about 57,000 clones, 75% to 85% seen once. Sequencing input: PBMCs. The receptors stem from a man aged 25-40 years in good health and CMV-seronegative. CDR3s include the opening cysteine and the closing phenylalanine or tryptophan. The D gene is left open where the match is weak.

TGCCAGGGCATCGGTGGAAACACCATATATTTT | CQGIGGNTIYF | NA | TRBJ1-3 | TRBV20-1